This T cell receptor beta chain was sequenced for a study of shared clonotypes between healthy human individuals (dated by TCRdb to about 2020). With regard to the full study: A couple of women and three men aged 18 to 49 years were included in the cohort. For each donor, three plates each were used for CD4 naive and CD4 memory, two plates were used for CD8 naive, and one plate was used for CD8 memory. The study deeply sequenced blood TCR repertoires of about five healthy adults to estimate repertoire size and the extent of clonotype sharing between individuals. Different laboratories and diverse techniques were used to prepare libraries and sequence TCR repertoires, to increase sequencing depth and limit assay-specific biases. Per donor, leukapheresis produced somewhere between about 0.85 and 10 billion PBMCs.

Overall study results and their limits: Sampling was limited to blood, and TCR repertoires in tissue likely differ from TCR repertoires in blood. Estimated clonotype richness was generally larger for naive than for memory subsets. When several donors were compared, the shared fraction of clonotypes was roughly 5% for naive CD4, roughly 3.3% for naive CD8, about 2.4% for memory CD4, and 0.35% to 0.4% for memory CD8. Clonotypes shared by all four sorted-subset donors showed higher generation probabilities than non-shared clonotypes. Rarefaction of sorted-subset datasets indicated incomplete sequencing despite the large sequencing depth. Pairwise subsampling indicated that sequencing depth was expected to affect the degree of clonotype sharing among donors. The small number of donors limited the genetic and exposure-history diversity represented.

Trimming at the junction amounts to 2 bases on V and 7 bases on J, and the germline ends lie 18 bases apart. From the germline V gene, CDR1 is SGDLS and CDR2 is YYNGEE. From the cysteine up to the phenylalanine, the CDR3 has a length of 16 residues. Only the CDR3 region is kept as DNA, spanning 48 bases read in frame from base 1. TCR CDR3 regions were amplified from genomic DNA by multiplex PCR using the deep immunoSEQ assay. Extracted genomic DNA from each cell subset was spread evenly across all wells of several immunoSEQ 96-well plates, with each plate serving as a replicate. For sorted subsets, 200 to 250 ng of genomic DNA, equivalent to around 31,000 T cell genomes, went into each replicate PCR. Purified libraries were measured with a Qubit 3.0 fluorometer, size-checked on a Bioanalyzer 2100, and measured again with the KAPA Library Quantification kit. Every immunoSEQ 96-well plate was sequenced on a dedicated single-read 150-cycle Illumina NextSeq 550 flow cell. For the original study's pipeline: The immunoSEQ output contained only junctional sequences without quality scores, so filtering could not match that applied to full-length reads. Sequences were annotated with PyIR, a Python wrapper for IgBLAST v1.9, using IMGT germline references to assign V/J genes and CDR3. Reads were filtered out if the reads had weak V/J assignments (E-value above 1e-6), no CDR3, stop codons, out-of-frame junctions, or ambiguous translated residues. A V3J clonotype was defined by an identical inferred V gene, J gene, and CDR3 amino acid sequence. Percentage overlap between repertoires was computed as shared unique clonotypes divided by the size of the smaller repertoire. Three approaches were used to assess repertoire richness: RTK rarefaction, the Chao1 estimator, and Recon v2.1 estimates of unobserved clonotypes. For all TCRbeta clonotypes obtained by the gDNA method from a few donors, generation probabilities were computed with OLGA. TCRdb provides this immuneACCESS table in a form limited to in-frame rearrangements. Some clones are lacking; in checked studies, under half of them reflect an unresolved V gene, and why the rest are absent is not known. V and J calls and clone size are copied from that table; D and trimming were computed from the DNA. This sample gives approximately 320,000 clones in total; approximately 79% of them show up just once. The top ten constitute about 9.4% of the sample.

As concerns this clone: The target of this receptor is not known. No much larger clone is present one base from it, and per-base qualities are unavailable.

Donors were healthy HIV-negative adults with no recently reported acute infections or vaccinations. Only Caucasian adults living in Nashville, Tennessee, USA were represented among the donors. CD4+ T cells were enriched by magnetic negative selection; naive cells were then positively selected on CD45RA, and the negative fraction formed the memory subset. After blood collection by leukapheresis, PBMCs were isolated using Ficoll-Histopaque density gradient centrifugation and then cryopreserved in the vapor phase of liquid nitrogen. Analytical flow cytometry was used to check the purity and quantity of each magnetically sorted T cell population. Genomic DNA was isolated from every sorted fraction and measured by UV absorbance on a Nanodrop 2000c.

The sequence came from a man aged 25 to 40 in good health. This chain joins TRBV9 to TRBJ2-2; 6 matching bases give a weak D call of TRBD2. Input material: memory CD4+ T cells sorted from blood. According to the study, the label for this sample's cell subset or site signals: CD45RA-negative fraction. The CDR3 corresponds to CASSVSGSARGGELFF. The bases are TGTGCCAGCAGCGTGTCCGGGAGTGCCCGGGGCGGGGAGCTGTTTTTT.